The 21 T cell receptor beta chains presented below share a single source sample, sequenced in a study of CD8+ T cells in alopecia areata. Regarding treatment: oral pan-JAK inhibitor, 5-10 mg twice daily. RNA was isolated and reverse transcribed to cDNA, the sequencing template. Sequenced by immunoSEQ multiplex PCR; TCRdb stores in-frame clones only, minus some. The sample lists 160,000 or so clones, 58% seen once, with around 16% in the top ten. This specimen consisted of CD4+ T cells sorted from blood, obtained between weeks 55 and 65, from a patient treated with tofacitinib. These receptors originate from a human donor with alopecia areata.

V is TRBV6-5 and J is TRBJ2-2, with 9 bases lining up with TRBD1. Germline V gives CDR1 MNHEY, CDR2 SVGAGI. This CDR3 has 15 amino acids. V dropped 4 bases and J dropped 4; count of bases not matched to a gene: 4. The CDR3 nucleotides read TGTGCCAGCAGTTCCTGGACAGGGGTCACCGGGGAGCTGTTTTTT. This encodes CASSSWTGVTGELFF.

CDR3 amino acids: CASSSTADDQPQHF. The CDR3 nucleotides read TGTGCCAGCAGCTCAACCGCTGATGATCAGCCCCAGCATTTT. The gene calls are TRBV5-6 and TRBJ1-5, with D unresolved. The germline gives CDR1 SGHDT, CDR2 YYEEEE. The CDR3 sequence is 14 residues long. Trimming shortened V by 3 bases and J by 5 bases, and 12 bases separated the two germline ends.

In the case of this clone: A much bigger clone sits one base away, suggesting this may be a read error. DNA of the CDR3: TGCGCCAGCAGCCGAAACAGGGGCCACGAGCAGTTCTTC. Its protein product is CASSRNRGHEQFF. The chain has TRBV5-1 and TRBJ2-1; 7 bases map to TRBD1. The ends lost 4 bases at V and 10 bases at J; junction bases unmatched: 8. The CDR3 extends over 13 amino acids. Germline V gene lookup returns CDR1 SGHRS and CDR2 YFSETQ.

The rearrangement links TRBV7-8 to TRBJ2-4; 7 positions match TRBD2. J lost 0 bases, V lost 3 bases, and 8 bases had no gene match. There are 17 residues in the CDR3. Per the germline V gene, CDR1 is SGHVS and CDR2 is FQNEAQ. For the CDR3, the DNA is TGTGCCAGCAGCTTGAGTAGAGCGGGGATAGCCAAAAACATTCAGTACTTC. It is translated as CASSLSRAGIAKNIQYF.

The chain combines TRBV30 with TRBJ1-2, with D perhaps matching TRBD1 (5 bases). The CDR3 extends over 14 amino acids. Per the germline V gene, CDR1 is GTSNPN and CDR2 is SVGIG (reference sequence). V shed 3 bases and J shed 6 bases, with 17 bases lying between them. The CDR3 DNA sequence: TGTGCCTGGAGGTCAGAAGGGAGGGGACATGGCTACACCTTC. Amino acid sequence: CAWRSEGRGHGYTF.

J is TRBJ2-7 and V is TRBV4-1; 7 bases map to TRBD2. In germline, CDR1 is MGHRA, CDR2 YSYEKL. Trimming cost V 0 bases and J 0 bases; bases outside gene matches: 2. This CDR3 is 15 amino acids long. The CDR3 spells CASSQEGGPSYEQYF. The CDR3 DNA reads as TGCGCCAGCAGCCAAGAGGGAGGGCCCTCCTACGAGCAGTACTTC.

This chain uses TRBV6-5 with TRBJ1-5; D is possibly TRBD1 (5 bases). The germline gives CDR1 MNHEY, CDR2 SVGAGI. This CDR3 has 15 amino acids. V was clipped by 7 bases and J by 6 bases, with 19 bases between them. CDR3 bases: TGTGCCAGCACCCCGGGACGGGCGGGAACTCAGCCCCAGCATTTT. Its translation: CASTPGRAGTQPQHF.

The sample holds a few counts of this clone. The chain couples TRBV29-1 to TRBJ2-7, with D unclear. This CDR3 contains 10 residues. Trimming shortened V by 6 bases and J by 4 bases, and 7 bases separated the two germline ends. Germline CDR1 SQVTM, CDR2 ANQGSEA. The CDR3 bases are TGCAGCGTGGGCGAGTACGAGCAGTACTTC. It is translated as CSVGEYEQYF.

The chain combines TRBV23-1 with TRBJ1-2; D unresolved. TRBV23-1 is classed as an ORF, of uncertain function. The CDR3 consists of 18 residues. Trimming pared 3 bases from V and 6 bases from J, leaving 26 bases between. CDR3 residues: CASSHQTRPRTPLNGYTF. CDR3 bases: TGCGCCAGCAGTCATCAAACTCGACCTCGAACGCCCCTCAATGGCTACACCTTC.

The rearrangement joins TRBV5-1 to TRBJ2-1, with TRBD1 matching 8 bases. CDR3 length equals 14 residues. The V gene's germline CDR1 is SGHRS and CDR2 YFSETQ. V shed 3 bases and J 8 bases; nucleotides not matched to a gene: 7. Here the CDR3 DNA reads TGCGCCAGCAGCTCAGAGGCAGGGGGCTATGAGCAGTTCTTC. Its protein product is CASSSEAGGYEQFF.

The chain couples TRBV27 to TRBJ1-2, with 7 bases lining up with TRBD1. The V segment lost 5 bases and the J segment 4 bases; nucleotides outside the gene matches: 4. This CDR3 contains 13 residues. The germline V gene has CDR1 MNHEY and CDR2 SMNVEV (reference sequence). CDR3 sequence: CASSTRQGYGYTF. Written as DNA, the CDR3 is TGTGCCAGCAGTACCCGACAGGGCTATGGCTACACCTTC.

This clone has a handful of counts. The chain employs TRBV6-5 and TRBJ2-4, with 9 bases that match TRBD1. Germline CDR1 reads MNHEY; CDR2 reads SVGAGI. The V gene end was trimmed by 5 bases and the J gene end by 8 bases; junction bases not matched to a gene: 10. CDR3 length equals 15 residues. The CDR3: CASSLSRDRADIQYF. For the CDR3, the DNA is TGTGCCAGCAGTCTCAGCAGGGACAGGGCGGACATTCAGTACTTC.

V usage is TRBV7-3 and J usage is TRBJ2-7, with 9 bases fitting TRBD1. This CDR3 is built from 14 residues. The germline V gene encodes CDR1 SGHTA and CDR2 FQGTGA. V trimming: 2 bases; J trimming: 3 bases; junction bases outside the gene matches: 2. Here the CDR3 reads CASSLGTGNYEQYF. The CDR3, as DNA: TGTGCCAGCAGCTTAGGGACAGGGAACTACGAGCAGTACTTC.

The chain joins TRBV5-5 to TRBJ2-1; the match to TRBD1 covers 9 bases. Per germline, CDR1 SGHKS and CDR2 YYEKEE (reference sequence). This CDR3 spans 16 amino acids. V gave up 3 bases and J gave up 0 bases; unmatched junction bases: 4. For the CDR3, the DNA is TGTGCCAGCAGCTGGGGACAGGGCATCTCCTACAATGAGCAGTTCTTC. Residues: CASSWGQGISYNEQFF.

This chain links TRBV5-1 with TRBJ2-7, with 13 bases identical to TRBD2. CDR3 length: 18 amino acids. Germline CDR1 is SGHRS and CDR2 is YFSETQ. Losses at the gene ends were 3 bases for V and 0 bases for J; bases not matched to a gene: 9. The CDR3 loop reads CASSSIGLAGVTSYEQYF. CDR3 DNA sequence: TGCGCCAGCAGCTCAATTGGACTAGCGGGGGTAACCTCCTACGAGCAGTACTTC.

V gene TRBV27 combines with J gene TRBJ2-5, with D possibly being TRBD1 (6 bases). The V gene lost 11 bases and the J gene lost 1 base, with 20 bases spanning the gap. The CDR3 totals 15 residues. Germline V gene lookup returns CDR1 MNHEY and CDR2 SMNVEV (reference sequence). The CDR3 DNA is TGTGCCTGCCACGGCAGGGGTCCCCTCCAAGAGACCCAGTACTTC. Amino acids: CACHGRGPLQETQYF.

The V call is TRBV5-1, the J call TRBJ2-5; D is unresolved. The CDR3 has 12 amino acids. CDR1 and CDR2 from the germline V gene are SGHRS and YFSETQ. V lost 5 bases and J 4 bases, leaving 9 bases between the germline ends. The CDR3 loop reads CASRRTGETQYF. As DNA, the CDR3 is TGCGCCAGCAGGCGGACCGGAGAGACCCAGTACTTC.

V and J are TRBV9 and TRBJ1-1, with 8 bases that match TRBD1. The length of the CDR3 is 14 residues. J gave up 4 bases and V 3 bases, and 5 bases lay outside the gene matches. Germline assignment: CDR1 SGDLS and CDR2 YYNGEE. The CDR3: CASSATGDVTEAFF. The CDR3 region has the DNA TGTGCCAGCAGCGCGACAGGGGATGTCACTGAAGCTTTCTTT.

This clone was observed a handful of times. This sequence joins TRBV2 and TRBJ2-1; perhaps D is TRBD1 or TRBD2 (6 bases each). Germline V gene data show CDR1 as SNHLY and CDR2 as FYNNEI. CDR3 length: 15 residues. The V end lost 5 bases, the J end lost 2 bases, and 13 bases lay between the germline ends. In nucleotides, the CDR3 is TGTGCCAGCAGTAAGTCGGGGGCAACCTACAATGAGCAGTTCTTC. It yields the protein CASSKSGATYNEQFF.

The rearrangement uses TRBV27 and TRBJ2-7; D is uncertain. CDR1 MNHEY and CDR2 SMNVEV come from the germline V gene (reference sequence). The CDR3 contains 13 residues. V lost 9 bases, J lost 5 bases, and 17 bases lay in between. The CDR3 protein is CASSTLGVDEQYF. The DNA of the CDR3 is TGTGCCAGTTCGACCCTTGGCGTCGACGAGCAGTACTTC.

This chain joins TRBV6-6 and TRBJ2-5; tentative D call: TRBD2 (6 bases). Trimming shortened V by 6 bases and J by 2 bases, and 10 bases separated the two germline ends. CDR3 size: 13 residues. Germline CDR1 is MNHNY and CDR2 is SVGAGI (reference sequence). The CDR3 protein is CASSPGGQETQYF. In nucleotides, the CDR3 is TGTGCCAGCAGCCCCGGGGGTCAAGAGACCCAGTACTTC.